One T cell receptor (beta chain) is described in this entry. Participants were aged roughly 18 to 90 years, lived in about 26 US areas, and enrolled virtually. In assigning cohorts, the study relied on participant-reported clinical history. People in the exposed group encountered a COVID-19 case within 2 weeks before entering the study. This sample stems from a study of blood T cell repertoires in COVID-19. Study information: Nucleic acid was either cDNA or gDNA, and it came from T cells, B-cell-depleted T cells, or PBMCs.

Sequenced by immunoSEQ multiplex PCR; TCRdb stores in-frame clones only, minus some. Of some 64,000 clones listed, roughly two thirds were seen once; the top ten hold approximately 50%. V was trimmed by 5 bases and J by 7 bases, leaving 8 bases between them. The CDR3 spans 12 residues. Germline V gene data show CDR1 as MNHNY and CDR2 as SVGAGI (reference sequence). The rearrangement links TRBV6-6 to TRBJ2-2; D is ambiguous. Sequencing was performed on PBMCs or T cells enriched from blood (not recorded which). The TCR comes from a woman aged 60-70 years who had been exposed to COVID-19. The chain's CDR3 is CASSISGGELFF. DNA for the CDR3: TGTGCCAGCAGTATATCGGGCGGGGAGCTGTTTTTT.